This T cell receptor beta chain was captured in a study of T-cell reconstitution after alpha-beta-depleted transplantation in children. The V gene's germline CDR1 is LNHNV and CDR2 YYDKDF (reference sequence). The germline V and J ends were trimmed by 0 bases and 0 bases, with 22 bases remaining between them. The length of the CDR3 is 20 residues. With respect to this clonotype: The antigen is not known. Given the absence of the conserved phenylalanine or tryptophan at the CDR3 end, a read error is likely.

Library preparation (for TCRbeta) was performed with unique molecular identifiers. TCRdb reanalysed the PCR reads using MiXCR and keeps one entry per CDR3 protein. The sample comprises about 510,000 distinct CDR3 sequences, approximately 10% of which are singletons, and approximately 14% rests with the top ten. General observations from the study: Surviving recipient T cells and thymic progenitors accounted for the high day-60 TCRbeta diversity observed in some patients. When one year had passed after transplant, most T-cell counts and diversity came from newly produced T cells.

Sequences were derived from PBMCs, mostly from graft donor cells, sampled 180 days after TCRalphabeta/CD19-depleted stem cell transplant. The TCR originated in a female patient between 2 and 15 years old who had a stem cell transplant for aplastic anemia, so the T cells may come from the graft donor. The chain has TRBV15 and TRBJ2-3, with a tentative D call TRBD2 (5 bases). CDR3 amino acids: CATSRESLVVFGGSTDTQYL. The DNA of the CDR3 is TGTGCCACCAGCAGAGAATCGTTGGTGGTGTTTGGAGGAAGCACAGATACGCAGTATCTT.